A selection of T cell receptor beta chains follows, all from one sample in a study of blood T cell repertoires in COVID-19. Libraries were prepared by immunoSEQ multiplex PCR; TCRdb keeps only in-frame clonotypes and omits some of them. The top ten hold 15% to 20% of the sample, which has nearly 200,000 clones, 80% to 90% seen once. Sequenced sample: peripheral blood. The receptors were gathered from a human donor in a cohort sampled during active COVID-19. Both conserved end residues are part of each CDR3. Clone size is stated in some rows and not others, as once, few, many or a class when expanded.

j_call v_call clone_size cdr3_aa
TRBJ2-1 TRBV9 - CASSVLRGGYNEQFF
TRBJ2-2 TRBV5-1 - CASSPGTANTGELFF
TRBJ2-4 TRBV5-1 - CASSFLGGSGKNIQYF
TRBJ1-2 TRBV3-1/TRBV3-2 - CASSHPRGSYGYTF
TRBJ2-1 TRBV4-2 - CASSQGTGGGYNEQFF
TRBJ2-3 TRBV5-4 - CASSLGGLVGADTQYF
TRBJ1-2 TRBV2 - CASRSYGYTF
TRBJ1-6 TRBV6-6 - CASSYQEDSPLHF
TRBJ1-1 TRBV19 - CASSRPVGRSSIMNTEAFF
TRBJ1-5 TRBV28 few CASSGGARSNQPQHF
TRBJ1-1 TRBV4-2 - CASSQVGGSTEAFF
TRBJ2-2 TRBV11-2 - CASSLSGTSVGELFF
TRBJ1-4 TRBV28 - CASRRAPNEKLFF
TRBJ2-4 TRBV24-1 few CATSDRLAGASAKNIQYF
TRBJ2-3 TRBV2 - CASSENRGEGRRDTQYF
TRBJ1-4 TRBV7-9 once CASAFAGQGGTGTEKLFF
TRBJ2-7 TRBV28 - CASKVGVGPYEQYF
TRBJ2-6 TRBV6-5 once CASSLSGEANVLTF
TRBJ1-2 TRBV30 once CAWSAGDGYTF
TRBJ1-1 TRBV9 - CASSVVNGVAFF
TRBJ2-5 TRBV10-3 - CAISDSSGGNPETQYF
TRBJ1-1 TRBV18 once CASSPGQDREAFF
TRBJ2-5 TRBV29-1 - CSVEASGRGLRETQYF
TRBJ1-2 TRBV19 - CASSTTGTGSRYTF
TRBJ2-3 TRBV2 - CATSGQGTDTQYF
TRBJ2-3 TRBV4-2 few CASSQDPGTSGGPFQDTQYF
TRBJ1-6 TRBV2 - CASNQGQNNSPLHF
TRBJ1-1 TRBV5-1 once CASSPMASTEAFF
TRBJ2-2 TRBV7-8 - CASSSDRGWAGELFF
TRBJ2-1 TRBV5-1 once CASSLARFPGYNEQFF
TRBJ1-6 TRBV7-2 - CASSLDGSYNSPLHF
TRBJ2-3 TRBV11-2 - CASSLAGVSVSAQYF
TRBJ1-3 TRBV27 once CASRSVVAGNTIYF
TRBJ1-3 TRBV27 few CASSPGGWEPGNTIYF
TRBJ1-5 TRBV23-1 - CASSQPRQGRGQPQHF
TRBJ2-1 TRBV25-1 - CASSDPRTSGSVFF
TRBJ1-2 TRBV2 - CASRGTGENYGYTF
TRBJ1-5 TRBV10-2 - CASRGTGPGQPQHF
TRBJ1-1 TRBV21-1 - CASSPHGGRFTEAFF